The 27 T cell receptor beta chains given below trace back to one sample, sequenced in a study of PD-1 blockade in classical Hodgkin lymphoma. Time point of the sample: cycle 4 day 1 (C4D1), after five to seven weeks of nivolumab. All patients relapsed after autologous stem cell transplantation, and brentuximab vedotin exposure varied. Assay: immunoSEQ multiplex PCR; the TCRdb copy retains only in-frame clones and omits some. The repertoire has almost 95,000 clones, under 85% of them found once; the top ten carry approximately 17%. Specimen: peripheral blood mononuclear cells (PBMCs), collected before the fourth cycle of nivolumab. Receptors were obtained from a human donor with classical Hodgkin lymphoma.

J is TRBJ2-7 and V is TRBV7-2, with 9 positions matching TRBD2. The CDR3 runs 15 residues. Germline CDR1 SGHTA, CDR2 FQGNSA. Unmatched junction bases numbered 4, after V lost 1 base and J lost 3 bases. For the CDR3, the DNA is TGTGCCAGCAGCTTAGTACTTAGCGGGAGCTACGAGCAGTACTTC. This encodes CASSLVLSGSYEQYF.

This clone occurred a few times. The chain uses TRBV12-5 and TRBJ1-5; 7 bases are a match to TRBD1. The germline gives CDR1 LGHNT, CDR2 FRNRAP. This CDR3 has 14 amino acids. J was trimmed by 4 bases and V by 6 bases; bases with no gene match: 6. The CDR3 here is CASGRGGENQPQHF. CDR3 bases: TGTGCTAGTGGGAGAGGGGGCGAGAATCAGCCCCAGCATTTT.

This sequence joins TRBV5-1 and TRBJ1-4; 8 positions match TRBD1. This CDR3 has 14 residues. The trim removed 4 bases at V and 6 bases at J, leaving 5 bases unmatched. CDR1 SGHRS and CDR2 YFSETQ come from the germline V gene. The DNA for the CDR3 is TGCGCCAGCAGCCGCGGGACAGGAGATGAAAAACTGTTTTTT. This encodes CASSRGTGDEKLFF.

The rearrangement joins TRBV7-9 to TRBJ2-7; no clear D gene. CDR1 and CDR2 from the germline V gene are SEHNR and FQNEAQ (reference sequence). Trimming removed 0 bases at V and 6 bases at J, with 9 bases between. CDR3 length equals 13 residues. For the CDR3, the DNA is TGTGCCAGCAGCTTAGCCGGAATCGGCGAGCAGTACTTC. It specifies CASSLAGIGEQYF.

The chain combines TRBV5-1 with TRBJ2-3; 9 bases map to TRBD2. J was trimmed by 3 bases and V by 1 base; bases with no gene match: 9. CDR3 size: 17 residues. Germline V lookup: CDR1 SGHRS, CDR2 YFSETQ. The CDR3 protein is CASSLFLAGSRTDTQYF. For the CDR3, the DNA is TGCGCCAGCAGCTTGTTCCTAGCGGGATCTAGGACAGATACGCAGTATTTT.

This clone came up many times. The CDR3: CASSPRTGGEGGYTF. In DNA form, the CDR3 reads TGTGCCAGTAGTCCTCGGACAGGGGGCGAAGGAGGCTACACCTTC. The rearrangement links TRBV19 to TRBJ1-2; 11 nucleotides agree with TRBD1. This CDR3 has 15 residues. Germline assignment: CDR1 LNHDA and CDR2 SQIVND (reference sequence). Losses at the gene ends were 5 bases for V and 8 bases for J; bases not matched to a gene: 10. Complete variable domain (other parts from reference TRBV19 and TRBJ1-2): DGGITQSPKYLFRKEGQNVTLSCEQNLNHDAMYWYRQDPGQGLRLIYYSQIVNDFQKGDIAEGYSVSREKKESFPLTVTSAQKNPTAFYLCASSPRTGGEGGYTFGSGTRLTVV.

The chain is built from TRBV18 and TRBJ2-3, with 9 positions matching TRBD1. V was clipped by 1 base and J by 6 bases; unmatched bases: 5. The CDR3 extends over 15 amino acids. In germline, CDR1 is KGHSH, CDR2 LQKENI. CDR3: CASSPRTGALDTQYF. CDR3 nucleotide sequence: TGTGCCAGCTCACCACGGACAGGGGCATTGGATACGCAGTATTTT.

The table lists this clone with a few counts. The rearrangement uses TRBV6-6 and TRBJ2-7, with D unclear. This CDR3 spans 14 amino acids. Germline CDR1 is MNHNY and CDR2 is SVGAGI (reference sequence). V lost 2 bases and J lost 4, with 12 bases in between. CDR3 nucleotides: TGTGCCAGCAGTTACCAAAGTCCGATGTACGAGCAGTACTTC. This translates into CASSYQSPMYEQYF.

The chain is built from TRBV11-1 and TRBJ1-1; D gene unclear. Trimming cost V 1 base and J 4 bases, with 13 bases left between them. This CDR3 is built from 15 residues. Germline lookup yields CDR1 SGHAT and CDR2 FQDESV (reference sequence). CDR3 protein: CASSLVLGKGTEAFF. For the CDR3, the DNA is TGTGCCAGCAGCTTAGTTTTGGGAAAAGGCACTGAAGCTTTCTTT. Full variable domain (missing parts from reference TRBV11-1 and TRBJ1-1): EAEVAQSPRYKITEKSQAVAFWCDPISGHATLYWYRQILGQGPELLVQFQDESVVDDSQLPKDRFSAERLKGVDSTLKIQPAELGDSAMYLCASSLVLGKGTEAFFGQGTRLTVV.

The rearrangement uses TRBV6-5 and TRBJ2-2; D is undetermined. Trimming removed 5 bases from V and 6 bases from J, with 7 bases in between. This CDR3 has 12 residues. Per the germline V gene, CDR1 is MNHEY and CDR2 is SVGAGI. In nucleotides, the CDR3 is TGTGCCAGCAGTATAAAAGCCGGGGAGCTGTTTTTT. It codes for CASSIKAGELFF.

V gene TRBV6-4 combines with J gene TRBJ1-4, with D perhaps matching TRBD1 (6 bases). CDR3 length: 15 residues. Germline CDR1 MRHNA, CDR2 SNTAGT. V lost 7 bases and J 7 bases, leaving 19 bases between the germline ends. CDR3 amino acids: CASTGGGGAVEKLFF. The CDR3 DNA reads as TGTGCCAGCACCGGAGGTGGGGGCGCGGTTGAAAAACTGTTTTTT.

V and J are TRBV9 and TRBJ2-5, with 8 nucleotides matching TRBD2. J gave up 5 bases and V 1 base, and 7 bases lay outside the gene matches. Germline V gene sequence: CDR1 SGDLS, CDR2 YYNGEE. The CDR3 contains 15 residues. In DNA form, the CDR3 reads TGTGCCAGCAGCGTAACCCGGAGCGGGAGCGAGACCCAGTACTTC. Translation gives CASSVTRSGSETQYF.

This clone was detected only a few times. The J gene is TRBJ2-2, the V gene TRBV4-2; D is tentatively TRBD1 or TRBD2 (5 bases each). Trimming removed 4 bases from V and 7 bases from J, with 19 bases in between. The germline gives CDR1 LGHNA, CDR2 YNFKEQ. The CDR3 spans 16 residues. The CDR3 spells CASSRGEGSGVGELFF. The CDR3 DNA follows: TGTGCCAGCAGCCGGGGTGAGGGGAGTGGGGTCGGGGAGCTGTTTTTT.

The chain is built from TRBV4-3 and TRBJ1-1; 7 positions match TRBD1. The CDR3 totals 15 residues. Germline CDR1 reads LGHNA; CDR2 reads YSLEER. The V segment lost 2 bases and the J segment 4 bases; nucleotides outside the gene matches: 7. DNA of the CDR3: TGCGCCAGCAGCCAACAGGGGGGGGCGACCACTGAAGCTTTCTTT. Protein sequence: CASSQQGGATTEAFF.

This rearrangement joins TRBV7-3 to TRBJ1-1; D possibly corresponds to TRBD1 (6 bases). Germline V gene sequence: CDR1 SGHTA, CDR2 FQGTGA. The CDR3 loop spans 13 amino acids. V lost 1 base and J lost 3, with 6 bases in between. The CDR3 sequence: CASSLKGDTEAFF. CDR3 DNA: TGTGCCAGCAGCTTAAAGGGGGACACTGAAGCTTTCTTT. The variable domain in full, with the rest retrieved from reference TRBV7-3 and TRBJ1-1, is GAGVSQTPSNKVTEKGKYVELRCDPISGHTALYWYRQSLGQGPEFLIYFQGTGAADDSGLPNDRFFAVRPEGSVSTLKIQRTERGDSAVYLCASSLKGDTEAFFGQGTRLTVV.

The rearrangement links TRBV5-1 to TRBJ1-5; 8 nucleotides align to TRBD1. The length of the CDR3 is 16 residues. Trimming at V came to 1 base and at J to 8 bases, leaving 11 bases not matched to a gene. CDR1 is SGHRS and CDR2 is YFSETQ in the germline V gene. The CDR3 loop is CASSLWEDRGQEPQHF. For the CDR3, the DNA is TGCGCCAGCAGCTTGTGGGAAGACAGGGGCCAGGAGCCCCAGCATTTT.

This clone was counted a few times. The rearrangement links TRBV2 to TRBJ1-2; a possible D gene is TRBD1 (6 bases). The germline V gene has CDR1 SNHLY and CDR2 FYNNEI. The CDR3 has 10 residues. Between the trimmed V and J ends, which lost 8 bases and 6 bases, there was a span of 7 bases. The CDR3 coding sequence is TGTGCCAGCCCAGGGGATGGCTACACCTTC. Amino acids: CASPGDGYTF.

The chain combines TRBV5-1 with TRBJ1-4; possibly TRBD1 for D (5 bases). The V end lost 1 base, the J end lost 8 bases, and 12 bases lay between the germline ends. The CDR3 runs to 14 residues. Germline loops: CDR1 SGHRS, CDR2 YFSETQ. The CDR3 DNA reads TGCGCCAGCAGCTTGTTGGGGGACCTCGAAAAACTGTTTTTT. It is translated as CASSLLGDLEKLFF. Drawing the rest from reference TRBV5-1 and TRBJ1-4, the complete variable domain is KAGVTQTPRYLIKTRGQQVTLSCSPISGHRSVSWYQQTPGQGLQFLFEYFSETQRNKGNFPGRFSGRQFSNSRSEMNVSTLELGDSALYLCASSLLGDLEKLFFGSGTQLSVL.

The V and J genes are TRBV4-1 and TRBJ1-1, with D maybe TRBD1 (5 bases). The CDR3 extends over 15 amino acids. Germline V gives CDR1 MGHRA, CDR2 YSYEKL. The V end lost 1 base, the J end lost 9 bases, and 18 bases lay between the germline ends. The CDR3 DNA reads TGCGCCAGCAGCCAAGGTCCCCTCAGGGCAGGGCAAGCTTTCTTT. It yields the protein CASSQGPLRAGQAFF.

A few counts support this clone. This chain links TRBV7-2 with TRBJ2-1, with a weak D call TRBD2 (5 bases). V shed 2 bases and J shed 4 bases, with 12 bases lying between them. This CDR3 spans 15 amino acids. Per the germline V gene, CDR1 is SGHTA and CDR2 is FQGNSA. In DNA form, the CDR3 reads TGTGCCAGCAGCTTAACGGCTAGCCAATACAATGAGCAGTTCTTC. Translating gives CASSLTASQYNEQFF.

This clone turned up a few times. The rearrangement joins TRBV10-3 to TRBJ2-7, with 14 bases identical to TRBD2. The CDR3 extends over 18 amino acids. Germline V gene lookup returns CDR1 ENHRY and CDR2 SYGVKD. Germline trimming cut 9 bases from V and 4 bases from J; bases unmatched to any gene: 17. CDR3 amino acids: CAIMPGLAGAQAQYEQYF. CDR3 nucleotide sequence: TGTGCCATTATGCCGGGACTAGCGGGAGCCCAGGCTCAGTACGAGCAGTACTTC.

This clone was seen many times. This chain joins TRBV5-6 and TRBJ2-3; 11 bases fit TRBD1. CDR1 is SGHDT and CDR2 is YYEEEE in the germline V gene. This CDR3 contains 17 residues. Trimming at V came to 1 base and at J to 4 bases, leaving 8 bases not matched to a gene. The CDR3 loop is CASSLSVPGQGADTQYF. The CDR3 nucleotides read TGTGCCAGCAGCTTGAGCGTCCCGGGACAGGGGGCAGATACGCAGTATTTT.

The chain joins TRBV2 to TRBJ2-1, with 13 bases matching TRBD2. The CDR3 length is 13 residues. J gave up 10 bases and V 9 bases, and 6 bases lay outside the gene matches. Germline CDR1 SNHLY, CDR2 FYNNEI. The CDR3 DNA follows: TGTGCCAGTACTAGCGGGAGGGGACGGGAGCAGTTCTTC. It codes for CASTSGRGREQFF.

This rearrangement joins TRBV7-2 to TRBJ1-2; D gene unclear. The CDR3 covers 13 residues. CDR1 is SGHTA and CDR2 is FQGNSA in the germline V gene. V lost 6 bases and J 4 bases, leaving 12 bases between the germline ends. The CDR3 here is CASSRDSIYGYTF. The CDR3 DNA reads TGTGCCAGCAGTCGCGATAGCATCTATGGCTACACCTTC.

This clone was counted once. CDR3 nucleotides: TGTGCCAGCGGCGGGGGGGACTCCTACGAGCAGTACTTC. Translating it yields CASGGGDSYEQYF. The V call is TRBV7-6, the J call TRBJ2-7; the match to TRBD2 covers 9 bases. Per the germline V gene, CDR1 is SGHVS and CDR2 is FNYEAQ. This CDR3 is 13 amino acids long. V was clipped by 8 bases and J by 0 bases; unmatched bases: 2.

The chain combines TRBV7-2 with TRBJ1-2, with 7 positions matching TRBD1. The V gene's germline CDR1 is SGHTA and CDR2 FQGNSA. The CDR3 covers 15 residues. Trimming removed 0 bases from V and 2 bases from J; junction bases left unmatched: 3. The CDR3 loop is CASSLASGQNYGYTF. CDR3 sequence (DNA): TGTGCCAGCAGCTTAGCGTCGGGACAGAACTATGGCTACACCTTC.

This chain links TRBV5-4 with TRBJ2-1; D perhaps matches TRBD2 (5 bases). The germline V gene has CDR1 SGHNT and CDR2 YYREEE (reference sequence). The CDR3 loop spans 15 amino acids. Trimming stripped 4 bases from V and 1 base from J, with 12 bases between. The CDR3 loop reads CASSEARTSYNEQFF. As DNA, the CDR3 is TGTGCCAGCAGCGAGGCGCGGACTTCCTACAATGAGCAGTTCTTC.